The 23 T cell receptor beta chains given below trace back to one sample, sequenced in a study of cytomegalovirus exposure and HLA in healthy donors. The data were produced by immunoSEQ multiplex PCR, yet TCRdb's version contains in-frame clones alone and is incomplete. The profile shows about 200,000 clones, approximately 87% of them singletons. The sample taken for sequencing was PBMCs. The receptors derive from a woman between 18 and 30 years old in good health and CMV-seronegative.

The gene calls are TRBV30 and TRBJ1-6, with D possibly being TRBD1 (6 bases). Germline CDR1 and CDR2: GTSNPN and SVGIG (reference sequence). Trimming pared 3 bases from V and 4 bases from J, leaving 10 bases between. The CDR3 covers 14 residues. The CDR3 DNA reads TGTGCCTGGAGCCCGGGACAATATAATTCACCCCTCCACTTT. It encodes CAWSPGQYNSPLHF.

V and J are TRBV2 and TRBJ1-4; D possibly corresponds to TRBD1 (5 bases). CDR3 size: 14 residues. Trimming cost V 7 bases and J 6 bases, with 15 bases left between them. CDR1 SNHLY and CDR2 FYNNEI come from the germline V gene. CDR3 DNA sequence: TGTGCCAGCAAGTTTGACGTAGGGGATGAAAAACTGTTTTTT. It yields the protein CASKFDVGDEKLFF.

The chain employs TRBV4-2 and TRBJ2-1, with a possible D match to TRBD1 (5 bases). Per the germline V gene, CDR1 is LGHNA and CDR2 is YNFKEQ. The CDR3 loop spans 13 amino acids. Trimming stripped 6 bases from V and 4 bases from J, with 10 bases between. CDR3 bases: TGTGCCAGCAGGGGGCCCTATTACAATGAGCAGTTCTTC. It encodes CASRGPYYNEQFF.

The J gene is TRBJ1-3, the V gene TRBV9; the D gene is possibly TRBD1 (5 bases). The V gene lost 3 bases and the J gene lost 2 bases, with 15 bases spanning the gap. The V gene's germline CDR1 is SGDLS and CDR2 YYNGEE. The CDR3 sequence is 16 residues long. The CDR3 is CASSAARGSTGNTIYF. CDR3 sequence (DNA): TGTGCCAGCAGCGCTGCCCGGGGGAGCACTGGAAACACCATATATTTT.

The chain joins TRBV5-1 to TRBJ2-7; D unclear. Germline CDR1 SGHRS, CDR2 YFSETQ. CDR3 length equals 12 residues. Trimming took off 4 bases at V and 0 bases at J, with 5 bases between the two ends. The CDR3 protein is CASSVPSYEQYF. Here the CDR3 DNA reads TGCGCCAGCAGCGTCCCCTCCTACGAGCAGTACTTC.

The sample holds one count of this clone. This sequence joins TRBV5-1 and TRBJ1-2; D might be TRBD1 (6 bases). Germline CDR1 and CDR2: SGHRS and YFSETQ. The CDR3 consists of 14 residues. Trimming cost V 0 bases and J 7 bases, with 13 bases left between them. CDR3 DNA: TGCGCCAGCAGCTTGGTACCCCAGGGGTTTGGCTACACCTTC. It is translated as CASSLVPQGFGYTF.

The rearrangement uses TRBV2 and TRBJ2-3, with D possibly TRBD1 on 6 matching bases. The CDR3 covers 14 residues. Germline V gene lookup returns CDR1 SNHLY and CDR2 FYNNEI. V lost 4 bases to trimming and J lost 2 bases, with 10 bases between them. The CDR3 sequence is CASSGTDLTDTQYF. As DNA, the CDR3 is TGTGCCAGCAGTGGGACAGACCTCACAGATACGCAGTATTTT.

The V gene is TRBV4-1, the J gene TRBJ1-1, with 10 bases lining up with TRBD1. Germline V gene data show CDR1 as MGHRA and CDR2 as YSYEKL. Germline trimming cut 7 bases from V and 5 bases from J; bases unmatched to any gene: 4. The CDR3 is 13 residues long. The CDR3 reads CASNGQGVTEAFF. The CDR3, as DNA: TGCGCCAGCAATGGACAGGGGGTGACTGAAGCTTTCTTT.

This clone occurred once. The chain couples TRBV28 to TRBJ2-7; D might be TRBD1 (6 bases). This CDR3 region has 14 residues. CDR1 and CDR2 (germline): MDHEN, SYDVKM. Trimming removed 4 bases at V and 0 bases at J, with 10 bases between. The CDR3: CASSSLDSSYEQYF. The CDR3 DNA reads as TGTGCCAGCAGTTCACTGGACAGCTCCTACGAGCAGTACTTC.

This chain links TRBV7-3 with TRBJ1-1; TRBD1 matches at 7 bases. V shed 2 bases and J 0 bases; nucleotides not matched to a gene: 3. From germline, CDR1 is SGHTA and CDR2 FQGTGA. The CDR3 totals 15 residues. The chain's CDR3 is CASSLQGVMNTEAFF. The CDR3, as DNA: TGTGCCAGCAGCTTACAGGGGGTCATGAACACTGAAGCTTTCTTT. The full variable domain, in which reference TRBV7-3 and TRBJ1-1 provide the parts outside the CDR3, is GAGVSQTPSNKVTEKGKYVELRCDPISGHTALYWYRQSLGQGPEFLIYFQGTGAADDSGLPNDRFFAVRPEGSVSTLKIQRTERGDSAVYLCASSLQGVMNTEAFFGQGTRLTVV.

There are a few counts of this clone. The chain carries TRBV2 and TRBJ2-4; D is unclear. The CDR3 runs to 15 residues. With 6 bases removed from V and 0 bases from J, the gap between germline ends came to 12 bases. CDR1 and CDR2 (germline): SNHLY, FYNNEI. CDR3 residues: CASRLQNLAKNIQYF. The CDR3 DNA is TGTGCCAGCAGGTTACAGAATCTAGCCAAAAACATTCAGTACTTC.

The chain carries TRBV9 and TRBJ2-3, with 9 bases identical to TRBD2. The junction had 9 bases not matched to a gene; V was cut back by 4 bases and J by 6 bases. CDR1 SGDLS and CDR2 YYNGEE come from the germline V gene. This CDR3 is 15 amino acids long. CDR3 in amino acids: CASSSEGAGGDTQYF. The CDR3 DNA reads as TGTGCCAGCAGCTCGGAGGGGGCGGGAGGGGATACGCAGTATTTT.

V and J are TRBV7-9 and TRBJ2-1; D is uncertain. The CDR3 sequence is 11 residues long. The V end lost 1 base, the J end lost 9 bases, and 4 bases lay between the germline ends. CDR1 and CDR2 from the germline V gene are SEHNR and FQNEAQ (reference sequence). CDR3 residues: CASSLEGEQFF. CDR3 sequence (DNA): TGTGCCAGCAGCTTAGAGGGTGAGCAGTTCTTC.

The chain links TRBV28 to TRBJ2-1; 14 bases are shared with TRBD2. CDR3 length: 15 residues. CDR1 and CDR2 (germline): MDHEN, SYDVKM. The V segment lost 3 bases and the J segment 8 bases; nucleotides outside the gene matches: 3. The CDR3 here is CASSFGTSGSDEQFF. Written as DNA, the CDR3 is TGTGCCAGCAGTTTTGGGACTAGCGGGAGTGATGAGCAGTTCTTC.

The J gene is TRBJ2-1, the V gene TRBV5-1; 12 bases fit TRBD2. Germline lookup yields CDR1 SGHRS and CDR2 YFSETQ. V was clipped by 1 base and J by 10 bases; unmatched bases: 6. The CDR3 totals 15 residues. CDR3 DNA: TGCGCCAGCAGCTTGATGACTAGCGGGAGTTACGAGCAGTTCTTC. Its translation is CASSLMTSGSYEQFF.

The gene calls are TRBV5-1 and TRBJ2-5, with a weak D call TRBD1 (6 bases). The CDR3 consists of 15 residues. Germline values: CDR1 SGHRS, CDR2 YFSETQ. Trimming removed 4 bases at V and 6 bases at J, with 19 bases between. CDR3 amino acids: CASSHYWRGGKTQYF. The CDR3 coding sequence is TGCGCCAGCAGCCACTATTGGAGAGGGGGAAAGACCCAGTACTTC.

The rearrangement links TRBV5-4 to TRBJ2-1, with 7 bases matching TRBD1. The CDR3 is 16 amino acids. Germline trimming cut 4 bases from V and 0 bases from J; bases unmatched to any gene: 7. Germline CDR1 is SGHNT and CDR2 is YYREEE (reference sequence). CDR3 region: CASSLRRGSSYNEQFF. The DNA of the CDR3 is TGTGCCAGCAGCCTACGCAGGGGGAGCTCCTACAATGAGCAGTTCTTC.

The rearrangement joins TRBV9 to TRBJ1-3; D might be TRBD1 (5 bases). This CDR3 is 16 amino acids long. Trimming cost V 2 bases and J 0 bases, with 12 bases left between them. The germline gives CDR1 SGDLS, CDR2 YYNGEE. The CDR3 DNA reads as TGTGCCAGCAGCGTGACAGTTACCCTCTCTGGAAACACCATATATTTT. Translation gives CASSVTVTLSGNTIYF.

The chain recombines TRBV7-3 with TRBJ1-2; no reliable D call. This CDR3 is built from 13 residues. V lost 1 base to trimming and J lost 2 bases, with 5 bases between them. The germline gives CDR1 SGHTA, CDR2 FQGTGA. CDR3 coding DNA: TGTGCCAGCAGCTTAAATCCCAACTATGGCTACACCTTC. Residues: CASSLNPNYGYTF.

The chain uses TRBV7-9 and TRBJ2-7; D gene unclear. V lost 0 bases and J lost 2, with 14 bases in between. Germline V gene lookup returns CDR1 SEHNR and CDR2 FQNEAQ (reference sequence). This CDR3 comprises 16 residues. CDR3 nucleotides: TGTGCCAGCAGCTTAGCGTCCAGCTCTCAGGCCTACGAGCAGTACTTC. Encoded protein: CASSLASSSQAYEQYF.

The chain recombines TRBV6-1 with TRBJ1-5, with TRBD1 identical over 7 bases. V lost 6 bases, J lost 1 base, and 0 bases stayed unmatched. Per the germline V gene, CDR1 is MNHNS and CDR2 is SASEGT. CDR3 length: 13 residues. The CDR3 DNA reads TGTGCCAGCAGACAGGGGAGCAATCAGCCCCAGCATTTT. Translating gives CASRQGSNQPQHF.

The V gene is TRBV30, the J gene TRBJ2-1; D gene ambiguous. The length of the CDR3 is 10 residues. V was clipped by 2 bases and J by 6 bases, with 2 bases between them. Germline V gene sequence: CDR1 GTSNPN, CDR2 SVGIG (reference sequence). The CDR3 here is CAWSFNEQFF. DNA of the CDR3: TGTGCCTGGAGTTTCAATGAGCAGTTCTTC.

As for this clone: The identical CDR3 is also encoded by other nucleotide sequences in the sample. The V gene is TRBV27, the J gene TRBJ2-1; 7 bases are a match to TRBD1. Losses at the gene ends were 5 bases for V and 0 bases for J; bases not matched to a gene: 4. This CDR3 region has 15 residues. Germline V CDR1 and CDR2: MNHEY, SMNVEV (reference sequence). The CDR3 protein is CASSRDRSSYNEQFF. The DNA for the CDR3 is TGTGCCAGCAGTAGGGACAGAAGCTCCTACAATGAGCAGTTCTTC.